This T cell receptor (beta chain) was recorded in a study of shared clonotypes between healthy human individuals (dated by TCRdb to 2020 to 2022). As for the study more broadly: The cohort comprised two women and a few men aged 18 to 49 years. For each donor, CD4 naive and CD4 memory were each run on three plates, CD8 naive on two plates, and CD8 memory on one plate. To estimate repertoire size and how much clonotypes are shared between individuals, the study performed deep sequencing of blood TCR repertoires from roughly five healthy adults. Different laboratories and diverse techniques were used to prepare libraries and sequence TCR repertoires, to increase sequencing depth and limit assay-specific biases. Per donor, leukapheresis produced somewhere between about 0.85 and 10 billion PBMCs. Results the study describes overall, beyond this receptor: Sampling was limited to blood, and TCR repertoires in tissue likely differ from TCR repertoires in blood. Pairwise subsampling led to the expectation that sequencing depth would affect the degree of clonotype sharing among donors. Even with the large sequencing depth, rarefaction of the sorted-subset datasets indicated that sequencing was incomplete. Compared with non-shared clonotypes, clonotypes shared by all four sorted-subset donors had higher generation probabilities. Naive subsets generally had larger estimated clonotype richness than memory subsets did. Sharing across a few donors was observed for 5% to 6.5% of naive CD4, less than 4% of naive CD8, 2.3% of memory CD4, and around 0.4% of memory CD8 clonotypes. The genetic and exposure-history diversity represented was limited by the small number of donors.

The donors were healthy, HIV-negative adults with no recently reported acute infections or vaccinations. Every donor was a Caucasian adult residing in Nashville, Tennessee, USA. CD4+ T cells were enriched through magnetic negative selection, after which naive cells were positively selected on CD45RA and the remaining negative fraction served as the memory subset. After blood collection by leukapheresis, PBMCs were isolated using Ficoll-Histopaque density gradient centrifugation and then cryopreserved in the vapor phase of liquid nitrogen. Purity and quantity of every magnetically sorted T cell population were checked by analytical flow cytometry. From each sorted fraction, genomic DNA was isolated and quantified by UV absorbance on a Nanodrop 2000c. As regards this clone: Its antigen remains undetermined. The sample holds no much larger clone one base away, and base qualities are not on file.

Using the deep immunoSEQ assay, TCR CDR3 regions were amplified from genomic DNA by multiplex PCR. Genomic DNA extracted from each cell subset was distributed evenly over all wells of several immunoSEQ 96-well plates, and each plate served as one replicate. Each replicate PCR for sorted subsets received 150 to 250 ng genomic DNA, equal to about 29,000 T cell genomes. The purified libraries were quantified using a Qubit 3.0 fluorometer, sized with a Bioanalyzer 2100, and then quantified again using the KAPA Library Quantification kit. Each immunoSEQ 96-well plate was sequenced on its own single-read 150-cycle Illumina NextSeq 550 flow cell. Processing in the source paper ran as follows. Because the immunoSEQ output included only junctional sequences and no quality scores, the filtering could not be the same as the filtering used for full-length reads. To assign V/J genes and CDR3, sequences were annotated against IMGT germline references using PyIR, a Python wrapper for IgBLAST v1.9. Reads were removed for weak V/J assignments (E-value above 1e-6), missing CDR3, stop codons, out-of-frame junctions, or ambiguous translated residues. V3J clonotypes were defined by identical inferred V gene, J gene, and CDR3 amino acid sequence. To compute the percentage overlap between repertoires, the number of shared unique clonotypes was divided by the size of the smaller repertoire. Repertoire richness was assessed with RTK rarefaction, the Chao1 estimator, and Recon v2.1 estimates of unobserved clonotypes. OLGA was used to compute generation probabilities for all TCRbeta clonotypes that the gDNA method yielded from several donors. In TCRdb, the immuneACCESS table is reduced to in-frame sequences with V and J assigned. These tables do not hold every clone; where another copy was compared, an unresolved V gene accounts for under half, and the others remain unexplained. Clone size and V and J calls were adopted from that table, with D and trimming inferred from the DNA. This sample is represented by a few hundred thousand clones; 65% of them were singletons. Around 10% of the sample rests with the top ten.

The CDR3 sequence holds 14 residues, the cysteine and phenylalanine included. Only CDR3 DNA is held: 42 bases, read in frame from base 1. Deletion took 3 bases off V and 6 bases off J, with a span of 12 bases between the germline ends. The germline V gene encodes CDR1 SNHLY and CDR2 FYNNEI. The sample was memory CD4+ T cells sorted from blood. Read against the paper, the sample's cell subset or site label means: CD45RA-negative fraction. The V gene is TRBV2 and the J gene is TRBJ2-4; the best D guess is TRBD2, with 5 bases matching. This TCR was recovered from a man in his thirties or forties in good health. The CDR3 has the sequence CASSDSSRGNIQYF. The DNA is TGTGCCAGCAGTGACTCCTCCCGGGGAAACATTCAGTACTTC.